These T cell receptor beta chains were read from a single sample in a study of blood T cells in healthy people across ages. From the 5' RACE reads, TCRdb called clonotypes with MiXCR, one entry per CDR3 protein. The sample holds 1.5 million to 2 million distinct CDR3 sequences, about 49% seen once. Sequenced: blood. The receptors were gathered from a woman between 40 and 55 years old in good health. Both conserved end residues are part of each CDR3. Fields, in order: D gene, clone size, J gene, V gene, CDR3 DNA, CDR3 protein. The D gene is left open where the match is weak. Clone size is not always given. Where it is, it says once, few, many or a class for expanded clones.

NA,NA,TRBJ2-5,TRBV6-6,TGTGCCAGCACCCTCCGGGCGGGGCCAGAGACCCAGTACTTC,CASTLRAGPETQYF
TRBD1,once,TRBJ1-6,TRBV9,TGTGCCAGCAGCGTATCAGGGGGGATCTCACCCCTCCACTTT,CASSVSGGISPLHF
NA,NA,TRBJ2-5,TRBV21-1,TGTGCCAGCAGCAAGGTCCGTACAGGACTACCCCCGCGGGGGCAGTACTTC,CASSKVRTGLPPRGQYF
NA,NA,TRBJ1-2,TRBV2,TGTGCCAGCAGTGAATATAGGACTTCTAACTATGGCTACACCTTC,CASSEYRTSNYGYTF
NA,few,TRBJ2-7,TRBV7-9,TGTGCCAGCAGCGCAGGGAGCGAGCAGTACTTC,CASSAGSEQYF
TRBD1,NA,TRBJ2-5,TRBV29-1,TGCAGCGTCGTTGGACAGGGGGCAGAGACCCAGTACTTC,CSVVGQGAETQYF
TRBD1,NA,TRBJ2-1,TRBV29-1,TGCAGCGTTGTAGGGACAGGGACCTACAATGAGCAGTTCTTC,CSVVGTGTYNEQFF
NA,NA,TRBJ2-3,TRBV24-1,TGTGCCACCACTAGTTCTGGCACAGATACGCAGTATTTT,CATTSSGTDTQYF
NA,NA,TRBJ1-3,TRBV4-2,TGTGCCTGCACCAACCAAGACTCCCGCTCTGGAAACACCATATATTTT,CACTNQDSRSGNTIYF
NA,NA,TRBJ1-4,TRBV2,TGTGCCAGCAACGGGGATATTAATGAAAAACTGTTTTTT,CASNGDINEKLFF
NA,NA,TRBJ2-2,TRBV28,TGTGCCAGCGGGGAAAGGGTCCCCGGGGAGCTGTTTTTT,CASGERVPGELFF
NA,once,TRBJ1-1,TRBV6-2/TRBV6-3,TGTGCCAGCAGTTACTTACCGGACAGGAACACTGAAGCTTTCTTT,CASSYLPDRNTEAFF
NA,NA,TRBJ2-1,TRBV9,TGTGCCAGCAGCCCCCCCGTAGGTATTGGCGAGCAGTTCTTC,CASSPPVGIGEQFF
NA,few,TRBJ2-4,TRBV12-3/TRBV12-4,TGTGCCAGCCTTTACGTTGGCCGGGAAAACATTCAGTACTTC,CASLYVGRENIQYF
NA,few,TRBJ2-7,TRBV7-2,TGTGCCAGCAGCGTGGGACACAGGAACTACGAGCAGTACTTC,CASSVGHRNYEQYF
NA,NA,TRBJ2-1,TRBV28,TGTGCCAGCGGGAGCCAGAGCTCCTACAATGAGCAGTTCTTC,CASGSQSSYNEQFF
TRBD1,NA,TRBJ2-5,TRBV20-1,TGCAGTGCTTACCCGGGACAGGGGAAAGAGACCCAGTACTTC,CSAYPGQGKETQYF
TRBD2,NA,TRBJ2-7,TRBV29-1,TGCAGCGGAAGCGGGGGGGCCTCCTACGAGCAGTACTTC,CSGSGGASYEQYF
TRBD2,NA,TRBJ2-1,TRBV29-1,TGCAGCGCTGAGGGCGGGGGGCCCTCCAATGAGCAGTTCTTC,CSAEGGGPSNEQFF
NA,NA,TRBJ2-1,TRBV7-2,TGTGCCAGCCTCAATCACAATGAGCAGTTCTTC,CASLNHNEQFF
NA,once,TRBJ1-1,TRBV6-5,TGTGCCAGCAGTTTTTCTCCGGCGGGGCTCATGAACACTGAAGCTTTCTTT,CASSFSPAGLMNTEAFF
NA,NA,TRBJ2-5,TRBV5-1,TGCGCCAGCAGCAGGGGGGACAGATTACAAGAGACCCAGTACTTC,CASSRGDRLQETQYF
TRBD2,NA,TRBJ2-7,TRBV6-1,TGTGCCAGCAGTTCGGTAGCGGGGAGCTCCTACGAGCAGTACTTC,CASSSVAGSSYEQYF
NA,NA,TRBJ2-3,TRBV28,TGTGCCAGCAGTTTGGCGGGGTCGCTGGGGGATACGCAGTATTTT,CASSLAGSLGDTQYF
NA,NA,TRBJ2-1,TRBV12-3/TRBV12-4,TGTGCCAGCAGTTTTGGTCCGCCCTCGGGCAATGAGCAGTTCTTC,CASSFGPPSGNEQFF
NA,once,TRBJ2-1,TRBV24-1,TGTGCCACCAGTGACCATGACAGGGACTATGAGCAGTTCTTC,CATSDHDRDYEQFF
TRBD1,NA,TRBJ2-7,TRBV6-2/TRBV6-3,TGTGCCAGCAGTTACCCCGGGGACAGGGCCTACGAGCAGTACTTC,CASSYPGDRAYEQYF
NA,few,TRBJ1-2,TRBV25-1,TGTGCCAGCAGTGAATTGATGGCAGACATCTATGGCTACACCTTC,CASSELMADIYGYTF
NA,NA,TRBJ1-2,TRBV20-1,TGCAGTGCTAAAGGTTATAACTATGGCTACACCTTC,CSAKGYNYGYTF
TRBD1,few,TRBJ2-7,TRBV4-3,TGCGCCAGCAGCCAAGAGAGGCCCGGGACAGCCCGATCCTACGAGCAGTACTTC,CASSQERPGTARSYEQYF
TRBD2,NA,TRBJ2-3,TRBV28,TGTGCCAGCAGTCCAGCCGTCGCGGGGGGTACAGATACGCAGTATTTT,CASSPAVAGGTDTQYF
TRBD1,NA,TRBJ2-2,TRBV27,TGTGCCAGCAGTCTGCACAGGGGGTTGAACACCGGGGAGCTGTTTTTT,CASSLHRGLNTGELFF
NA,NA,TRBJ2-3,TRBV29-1,TGCAGCGTTAGGACACACACAGATACGCAGTATTTT,CSVRTHTDTQYF
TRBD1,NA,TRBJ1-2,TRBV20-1,TGCAGTGCCCGCCACCCTACCACAGGGGTTGGTGGCTACACCTTC,CSARHPTTGVGGYTF
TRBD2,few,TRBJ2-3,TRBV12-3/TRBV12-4,TGTGCCAGCACCCGCGGGGGGCCCACAGATACGCAGTATTTT,CASTRGGPTDTQYF
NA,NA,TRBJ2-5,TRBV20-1,TGCACCCCGACTGGCAATGAGCAGTACTTC,CTPTGNEQYF
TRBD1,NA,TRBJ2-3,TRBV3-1,TGTGCCAGCAGCCAACGGGACAGGGACGGTACGCAGTATTTT,CASSQRDRDGTQYF
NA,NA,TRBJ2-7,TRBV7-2,TGTGCCAGCAGCCTTCAAGGGCAGACTTATCCTAACGAGCAGTACTTC,CASSLQGQTYPNEQYF
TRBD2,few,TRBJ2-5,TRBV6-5,TGTGCCAGCAGTCTGGGACTAGCGGGGAGAGCGGAGACCCAGTACTTC,CASSLGLAGRAETQYF
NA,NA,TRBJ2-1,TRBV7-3,TGTGCCAGCAGCTTAACAAGCGATACCTACAATGAGCAGTTCTTC,CASSLTSDTYNEQFF
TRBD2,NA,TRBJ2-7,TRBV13,TGTGCCAGCAGCGGACCCGACAAGACTAGCGGGGGCTTATTTCCCTACGAGCAGTACTTC,CASSGPDKTSGGLFPYEQYF
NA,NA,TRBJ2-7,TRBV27,TGTGCCAGCAGTTACTCGGCGGGACCGAGACCCTACGAGCAGTACTTC,CASSYSAGPRPYEQYF